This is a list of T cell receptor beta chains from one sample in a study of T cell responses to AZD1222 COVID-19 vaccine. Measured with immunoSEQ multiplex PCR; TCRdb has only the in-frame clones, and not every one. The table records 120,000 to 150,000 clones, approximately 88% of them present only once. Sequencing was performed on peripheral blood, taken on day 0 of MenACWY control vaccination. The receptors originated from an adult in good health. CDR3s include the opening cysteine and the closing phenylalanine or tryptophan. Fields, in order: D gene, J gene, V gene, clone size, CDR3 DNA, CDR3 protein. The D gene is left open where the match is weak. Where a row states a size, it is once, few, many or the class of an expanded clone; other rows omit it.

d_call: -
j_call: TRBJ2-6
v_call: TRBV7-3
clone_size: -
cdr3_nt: TGTGCCAGCAGCTTATTAGGCATCCCCGGGGCCAACGTCCTGACTTTC
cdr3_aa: CASSLLGIPGANVLTF

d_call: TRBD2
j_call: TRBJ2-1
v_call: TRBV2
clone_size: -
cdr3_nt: TGTGCCAGCAGTGATGGAGCTAGCGGTCACAATGAGCAGTTCTTC
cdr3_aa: CASSDGASGHNEQFF

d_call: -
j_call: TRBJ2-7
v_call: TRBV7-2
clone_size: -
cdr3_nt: TGTGCCAGCAGCTTAGACAGGACTTACGAGCAGTACTTC
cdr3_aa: CASSLDRTYEQYF

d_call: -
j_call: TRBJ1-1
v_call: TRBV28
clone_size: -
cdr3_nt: TGTGCCAGCAGTACTAGGGGATTGGGACGGACTGAAGCTTTCTTT
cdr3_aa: CASSTRGLGRTEAFF

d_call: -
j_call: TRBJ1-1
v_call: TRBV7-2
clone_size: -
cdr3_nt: TGTGCCAGCAGCCGACCGCCGAACACTGAAGCTTTCTTT
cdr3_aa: CASSRPPNTEAFF

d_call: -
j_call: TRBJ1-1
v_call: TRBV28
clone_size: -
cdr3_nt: TGTGCCAGCAGTCGTAGTGACCTTCCTGAAGCTTTCTTT
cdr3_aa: CASSRSDLPEAFF

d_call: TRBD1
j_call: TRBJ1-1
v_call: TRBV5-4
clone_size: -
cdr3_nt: TGTGCCAGCAGGAGAGGAGACAGGGGGCTGGGGAACACTGAAGCTTTCTTT
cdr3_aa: CASRRGDRGLGNTEAFF

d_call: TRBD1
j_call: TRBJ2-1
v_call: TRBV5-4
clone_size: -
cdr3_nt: TGTGCCAGCAGCTTACCACAGGGGACAAACAATGAGCAGTTCTTC
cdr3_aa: CASSLPQGTNNEQFF

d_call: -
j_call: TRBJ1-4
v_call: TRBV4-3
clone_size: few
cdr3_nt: TGCGCCAGCAGCCAAGAAACTCCTACCCGTGAAAAACTGTTTTTT
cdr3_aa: CASSQETPTREKLFF

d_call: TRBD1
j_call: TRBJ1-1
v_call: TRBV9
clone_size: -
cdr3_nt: TGTGCCAGCAGCGTGGGGCAGGGGGCGATCATGAACACTGAAGCTTTCTTT
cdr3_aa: CASSVGQGAIMNTEAFF

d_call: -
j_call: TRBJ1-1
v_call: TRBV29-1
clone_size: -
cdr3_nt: TGCAGCGGGGACATTTCGGTCACTGAAGCTTTCTTT
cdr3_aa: CSGDISVTEAFF

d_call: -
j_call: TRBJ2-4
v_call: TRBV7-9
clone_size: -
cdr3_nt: TGTGCCAGCAGCCCCGACCGGGACGGGAAAAACATTCAGTACTTC
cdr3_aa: CASSPDRDGKNIQYF

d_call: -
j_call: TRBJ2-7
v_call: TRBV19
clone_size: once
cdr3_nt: TGTGCCAGTAGTCGCGAAGCGGACTCCTACGAGCAGTACTTC
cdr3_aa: CASSREADSYEQYF

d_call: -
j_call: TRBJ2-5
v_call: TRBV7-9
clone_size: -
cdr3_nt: TGTGCCAGCAGCCTCCAAGAGACCCAGTACTTC
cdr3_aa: CASSLQETQYF

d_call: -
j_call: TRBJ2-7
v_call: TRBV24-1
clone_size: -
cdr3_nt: TGTGCCACCAGTTCATTCCCCACCTACGAGCAGTACTTC
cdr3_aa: CATSSFPTYEQYF